Detailed here is one T cell receptor beta chain. Its antigen remains unknown. This entry comes from a study of vaccination effects on CD4 cells after COVID-19. Germline V gives CDR1 DFQATT, CDR2 SNEGSKA (reference sequence). V lost 3 bases and J lost 2; bases outside the gene matches: 10. This CDR3 is 17 amino acids long. Clones were read by immunoSEQ multiplex PCR, and TCRdb kept only the in-frame ones, dropping some. The repertoire holds 15,000 to 20,000 clones, with 75% to 80% as singletons. Sequencing was preceded by expansion of antigen-specific CD4+ T cells with viral peptide pools in the ViraFEST assay. The culture ran for 10 days, and then CD4+ T cells were isolated. Either the BNT162b2 or mRNA-1273 vaccine was given to participants in two doses. Vaccine recipients, nucleocapsid antibody negative, had no prior SARS-CoV-2 infection.

The sequences come from CD4+ T cells from PBMCs cultured with HCoV-NL63 spike peptides, collected after COVID-19 vaccination. This sequence originates from a human donor who received a COVID-19 vaccine. The rearrangement uses TRBV20-1 and TRBJ1-5; 10 bases match TRBD1. CDR3 nucleotides: TGCAGTGCTAGTAGTCCCCCAGGGACAGGGGGCAATCAGCCCCAGCATTTT. Amino acid sequence: CSASSPPGTGGNQPQHF.